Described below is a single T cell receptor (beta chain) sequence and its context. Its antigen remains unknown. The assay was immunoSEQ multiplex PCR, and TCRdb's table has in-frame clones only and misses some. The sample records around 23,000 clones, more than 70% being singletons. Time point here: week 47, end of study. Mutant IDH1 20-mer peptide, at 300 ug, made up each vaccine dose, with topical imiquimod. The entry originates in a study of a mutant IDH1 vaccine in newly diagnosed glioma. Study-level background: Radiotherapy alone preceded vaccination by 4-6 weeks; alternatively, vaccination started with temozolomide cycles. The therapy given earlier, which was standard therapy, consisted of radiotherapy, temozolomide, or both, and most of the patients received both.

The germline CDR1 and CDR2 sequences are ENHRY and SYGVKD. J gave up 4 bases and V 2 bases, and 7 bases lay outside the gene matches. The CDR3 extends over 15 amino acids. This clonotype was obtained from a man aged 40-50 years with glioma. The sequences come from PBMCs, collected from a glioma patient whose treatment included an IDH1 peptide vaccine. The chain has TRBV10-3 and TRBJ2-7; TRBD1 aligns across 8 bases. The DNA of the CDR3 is TGTGCCATCAGTGAGACCGGGACAGGCGCGTACGAGCAGTACTTC. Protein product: CAISETGTGAYEQYF.